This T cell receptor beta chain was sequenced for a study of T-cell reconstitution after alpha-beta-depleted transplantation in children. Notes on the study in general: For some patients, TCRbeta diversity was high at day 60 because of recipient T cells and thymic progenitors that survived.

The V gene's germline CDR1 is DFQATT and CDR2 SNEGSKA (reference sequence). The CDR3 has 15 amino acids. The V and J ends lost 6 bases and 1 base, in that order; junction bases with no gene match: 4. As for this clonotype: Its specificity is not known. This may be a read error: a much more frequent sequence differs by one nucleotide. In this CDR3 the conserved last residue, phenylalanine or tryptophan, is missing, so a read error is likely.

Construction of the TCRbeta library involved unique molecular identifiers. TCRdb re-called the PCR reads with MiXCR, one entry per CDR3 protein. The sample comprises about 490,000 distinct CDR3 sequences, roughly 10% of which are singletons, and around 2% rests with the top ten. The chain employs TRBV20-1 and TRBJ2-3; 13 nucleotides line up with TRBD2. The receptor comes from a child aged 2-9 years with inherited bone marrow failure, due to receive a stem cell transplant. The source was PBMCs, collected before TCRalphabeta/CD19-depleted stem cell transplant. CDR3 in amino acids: CSALGLAGRTDTQYL. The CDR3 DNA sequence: TGCAGTGCCCTGGGACTAGCGGGACGCACAGATACGCAGTATCTT.